Listed below are T cell receptor beta chains from one sample, sequenced in a study of cytotoxic CD8 clonotypes in ibrutinib-treated CLL. Here immunoSEQ multiplex PCR was the method, and the copy in TCRdb shows in-frame clones only, minus some. The sample comprises tens of thousands of clones, roughly 59% of which are singletons, and approximately 15% rests with the top ten. Specimen: PBMCs, collected after 12 months of ibrutinib treatment. These receptors all come from a human donor with chronic lymphocytic leukemia. The CDR3 runs from the conserved cysteine through the conserved F or W. D genes are given only for firm matches. The size of a clone is reported for some rows only, either as once, few or many, or as a class for expanded clones.

TRBV6-1	NA	few	TRBJ2-3	TGTGCCAGCAGTGAAGTAGATACGCAGTATTTT	CASSEVDTQYF
TRBV29-1	NA	NA	TRBJ2-1	TGCAGCGGTAGAGTGGGGGGCTGGTCGAATGAGCAGTTCTTC	CSGRVGGWSNEQFF
TRBV9	TRBD1	NA	TRBJ1-2	TGTGCCAGCAGCAAGGCCGGGACAGGGAGCATCTATGGCTACACCTTC	CASSKAGTGSIYGYTF
TRBV6-5	NA	many	TRBJ1-3	TGTGCCAGCAGTTACAGGGACTCTGGAAACACCATATATTTT	CASSYRDSGNTIYF
TRBV5-1	NA	NA	TRBJ2-6	TGCGCCACCAGCTCTGGGGCCAACGTCCTGACTTTC	CATSSGANVLTF
TRBV2	NA	NA	TRBJ1-2	TGTGCCAGCCGTCGGGGGGAAGACTATGGCTACACCTTC	CASRRGEDYGYTF
TRBV14	NA	NA	TRBJ2-5	TGTGCCAGCAGCATGGGATGGACAGCTCAAGAGACCCAGTACTTC	CASSMGWTAQETQYF
TRBV5-6	TRBD1	NA	TRBJ2-2	TGTGCCAGCAGCTTGGGCGGACAGGGGTCCGGGGAGCTGTTTTTT	CASSLGGQGSGELFF
TRBV5-1	NA	few	TRBJ2-7	TGCGCCAGCAGCTTGGCCGCCCGAAGGAGCTCCTACGAGCAGTACTTC	CASSLAARRSSYEQYF
TRBV7-2	NA	NA	TRBJ2-1	TGTGCCAGCAGGGGAATTTCCTACAATGAGCAGTTCTTC	CASRGISYNEQFF